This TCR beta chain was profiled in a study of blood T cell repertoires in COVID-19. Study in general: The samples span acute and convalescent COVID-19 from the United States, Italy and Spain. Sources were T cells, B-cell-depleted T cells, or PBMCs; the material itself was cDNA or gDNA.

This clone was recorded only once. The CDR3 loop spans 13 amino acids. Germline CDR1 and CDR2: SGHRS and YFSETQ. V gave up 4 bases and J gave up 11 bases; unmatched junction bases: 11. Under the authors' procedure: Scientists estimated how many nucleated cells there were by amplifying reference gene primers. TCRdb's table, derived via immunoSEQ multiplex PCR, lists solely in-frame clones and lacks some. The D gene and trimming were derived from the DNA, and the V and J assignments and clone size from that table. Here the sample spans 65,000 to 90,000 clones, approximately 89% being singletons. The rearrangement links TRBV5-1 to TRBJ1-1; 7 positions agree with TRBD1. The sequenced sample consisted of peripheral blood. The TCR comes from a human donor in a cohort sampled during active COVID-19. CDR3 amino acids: CASSPGQLGWAFF. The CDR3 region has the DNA TGCGCCAGCAGCCCGGGACAGTTGGGTTGGGCTTTCTTT.